This record covers a single T cell receptor beta chain. The antigen is undetermined. The length of the CDR3 is 16 residues. Germline lookup yields CDR1 KGHSH and CDR2 LQKENI. V lost 3 bases to trimming and J lost 4 bases, with 18 bases between them. The data originate from a study of cytomegalovirus exposure and HLA in healthy donors. Broader study findings: A later analysis found most CMV-associated TCR beta chains apparently HLA-restricted. In a later analysis, several top co-occurrence clusters appeared linked to parvovirus B19, influenza, CMV and Epstein-Barr virus. Many donors shared some public TCRs, even though most TCR sequences were rare.

The PCR had 60 Vbeta and 13 Jbeta primers. Method: immunoSEQ multiplex PCR; TCRdb's copy keeps in-frame clones and lacks some. The sample has roughly 150,000 clones; around four fifths are singletons. The receptor was derived from a man younger than 35 in good health and CMV-seropositive. The specimen was PBMCs. The chain joins TRBV18 to TRBJ1-2, with D perhaps TRBD1 (6 bases). CDR3 nucleotide sequence: TGTGCCAGCTCACCCGAACATACACAGGGAACCTATGGCTACACCTTC. Its translation is CASSPEHTQGTYGYTF.